This paragraph reports one TCR beta chain. CDR3 length: 14 residues. J lost 8 bases, V lost 3 bases, and 7 bases had no gene match. Per germline, CDR1 MDHEN and CDR2 SYDVKM. This entry comes from a study of identical twins. TCRdb reprocessed the 5' RACE reads with MiXCR, giving one entry per CDR3 protein. The sample holds 1.5 million to 2 million distinct CDR3 sequences, 25% to 35% seen once. The origin of this receptor is a newborn girl in good health. The sequencing input was cord blood. This chain uses TRBV28 with TRBJ2-1; TRBD2 matches 7 bases. The CDR3 sequence is CASSFGGAGDEQFF. The CDR3 DNA sequence: TGTGCCAGCAGTTTCGGCGGGGCGGGGGATGAGCAGTTCTTC.